Each of the 15 T cell receptor beta chains below was sequenced from the same sample in a study of T cell responses to AZD1222 COVID-19 vaccine (dated by TCRdb to the early 2020s). Library construction relied on the immunoSEQ multiplex PCR assay. Here the immuneACCESS table is served through TCRdb, limited to in-frame sequences with V and J called. Missing clones are a known gap in these copies; in checked studies unresolved V genes cover under half, and the rest lacks a known reason. The sample table records some 90,000 clones; about 90% of these occur just once. The ten most abundant clones make up 5.2% of the sample. The intended sense of this specimen's time point label: baseline before first vaccination. The treatment or condition label corresponds to: meningococcal conjugate vaccine given as trial control. The sample consisted of peripheral blood, taken on day 0 of MenACWY control vaccination. Every receptor here comes from an adult in good health.

This rearrangement joins TRBV6-5 to TRBJ2-1; the D gene is possibly TRBD1 (5 bases). CDR1 is MNHEY, CDR2 SVGAGI, per germline. The CDR3 totals 13 residues. The V end lost 6 bases, the J end lost 6 bases, and 12 bases lay between the germline ends. CDR3 loop: CASRTGSSNEQFF. CDR3 DNA sequence: TGTGCCAGCAGAACAGGTAGCAGCAATGAGCAGTTCTTC.

The chain joins TRBV29-1 to TRBJ2-7, with 8 bases aligning to TRBD1. V shed 7 bases and J 5 bases; nucleotides not matched to a gene: 7. This CDR3 contains 12 residues. CDR1 and CDR2 (germline): SQVTM, ANQGSEA. The CDR3 DNA sequence: TGCAGCGCCGGGACAGGATCTGACGAGCAGTACTTC. This sequence encodes CSAGTGSDEQYF.

This clone was seen a handful of times. The chain employs TRBV19 and TRBJ2-1, with 8 bases aligning to TRBD1. Germline V gene lookup returns CDR1 LNHDA and CDR2 SQIVND (reference sequence). This CDR3 has 17 amino acids. After removal of 5 bases from V and 3 bases from J, the junction contained 12 bases not matched to a gene. The CDR3 bases are TGTGCCAGTAGTGTCACCGGGACAGGCTTGTTCTACAATGAGCAGTTCTTC. It is translated as CASSVTGTGLFYNEQFF.

This clone has a single count. The genes are TRBV10-1 and TRBJ1-1, with TRBD1 matching 7 bases. The V and J ends lost 5 bases and 5 bases, in that order; junction bases with no gene match: 8. CDR3 length: 14 amino acids. The germline CDR1 and CDR2 sequences are WNHNN and SYGVQD (reference sequence). The CDR3: CASSPNRGLTEAFF. In DNA, the CDR3 is TGCGCCAGCAGTCCGAACAGGGGATTAACTGAAGCTTTCTTT.

The chain is built from TRBV12-5 and TRBJ2-4, with 7 bases lining up with TRBD2. The germline CDR1 and CDR2 sequences are LGHNT and FRNRAP. The CDR3 covers 13 residues. With 8 bases clipped from V and 6 bases from J, the junction kept 7 bases outside the gene matches. The CDR3 loop is CASSLGGGNIQYF. The CDR3 region has the DNA TGTGCTAGTTCCCTGGGGGGGGGAAACATTCAGTACTTC.

This clone was seen only once. The chain joins TRBV28 to TRBJ1-1, with 7 bases aligning to TRBD1. Unmatched junction bases numbered 8, after V lost 5 bases and J lost 2 bases. The CDR3 is 15 amino acids. Germline CDR1 reads MDHEN; CDR2 reads SYDVKM. This chain's CDR3 is CASSRGDSPNTEAFF. The CDR3 nucleotides read TGTGCCAGCAGTAGAGGGGACAGCCCAAACACTGAAGCTTTCTTT.

This chain links TRBV28 with TRBJ2-1; D uncertain. The CDR3 has 11 amino acids. Germline V CDR1 and CDR2: MDHEN, SYDVKM. Trimming removed 5 bases at V and 4 bases at J, with 3 bases between. CDR3 amino acids: CASSKYNEQFF. The CDR3 nucleotides read TGTGCCAGCAGTAAGTACAATGAGCAGTTCTTC. Drawing the rest from reference TRBV28 and TRBJ2-1, the complete variable domain is DVKVTQSSRYLVKRTGEKVFLECVQDMDHENMFWYRQDPGLGLRLIYFSYDVKMKEKGDIPEGYSVSREKKERFSLILESASTNQTSMYLCASSKYNEQFFGPGTRLTVL.

This chain connects TRBV29-1 to TRBJ1-4; TRBD1 matches 7 bases. The CDR3 has 15 amino acids. Trimming removed 4 bases from V and 3 bases from J; junction bases left unmatched: 8. Germline V gene sequence: CDR1 SQVTM, CDR2 ANQGSEA. DNA of the CDR3: TGCAGCGTTGCCCCAGGGGGACACGCTAATGAAAAACTGTTTTTT. Protein: CSVAPGGHANEKLFF.

This chain uses TRBV6-5 with TRBJ2-6; no clear D gene. V lost 2 bases and J lost 1, with 9 bases in between. The CDR3 has 16 residues. The V gene's germline CDR1 is MNHEY and CDR2 SVGAGI. DNA of the CDR3: TGTGCCAGCAGTTACGTGGGCTTGTCTGGGGCCAACGTCCTGACTTTC. Translating gives CASSYVGLSGANVLTF.

In nucleotides, the CDR3 is TGTGCCAGCAACCACGGAGCGGGGGCCGGAGATACGCAGTATTTT. It specifies CASNHGAGAGDTQYF. The J gene is TRBJ2-3, the V gene TRBV3-1 (or the pseudogene TRBV3-2); TRBD2 aligns across 8 bases. The CDR3 runs to 15 residues. Germline loops: CDR1 LGHDT, CDR2 YNNKEL (reference sequence). J was trimmed by 5 bases and V by 7 bases; bases with no gene match: 11.

The rearrangement uses TRBV3-1 (or the pseudogene TRBV3-2) and TRBJ1-6; D is possibly TRBD1 (5 bases). The germline V and J ends were trimmed by 2 bases and 6 bases, with 11 bases remaining between them. Germline loops: CDR1 LGHDT, CDR2 YNNKEL (reference sequence). This CDR3 region has 15 residues. CDR3: CASSQMGEINSPLHF. The CDR3 nucleotides read TGTGCCAGCAGCCAAATGGGGGAGATTAATTCACCCCTCCACTTT.

This clone was detected only once. The rearrangement uses TRBV7-9 and TRBJ1-3; TRBD1 agrees at 9 bases. Germline-derived CDR1 and CDR2 are SEHNR and FQNEAQ (reference sequence). This CDR3 spans 15 amino acids. V gave up 5 bases and J gave up 8 bases; unmatched junction bases: 10. CDR3 region: CASSVQGAQVDTIYF. As DNA, the CDR3 is TGTGCCAGCAGCGTACAGGGGGCGCAGGTGGACACCATATATTTT.

The chain employs TRBV6-4 and TRBJ1-1, with 8 positions matching TRBD1. The V gene's germline CDR1 is MRHNA and CDR2 SNTAGT. The CDR3 contains 13 residues. The V and J ends lost 6 bases and 7 bases, in that order; junction bases with no gene match: 7. This chain's CDR3 is CASSPGTGIEAFF. CDR3 coding DNA: TGTGCCAGCAGCCCCGGGACAGGAATTGAAGCTTTCTTT.

The chain employs TRBV3-1 (or the pseudogene TRBV3-2) and TRBJ2-7; D may be TRBD1 or TRBD2 (7 bases each). The V end was cut by 4 bases, the J end by 4 bases, with 11 bases between. This CDR3 region has 13 residues. CDR1 LGHDT and CDR2 YNNKEL come from the germline V gene (reference sequence). The CDR3 DNA reads TGTGCCAGCAGCCGACAGGGAGGGTACGAGCAGTACTTC. This sequence encodes CASSRQGGYEQYF.

The CDR3 sequence is CASSRGTADNSPLHF. The CDR3 DNA follows: TGTGCCAGCTCCCGAGGGACAGCCGATAATTCACCCCTCCACTTT. The chain joins TRBV18 to TRBJ1-6; 7 bases match TRBD1. The CDR3 sequence is 15 residues long. The J segment lost 5 bases and the V segment lost 6 bases, leaving 7 bases of the junction unmatched. Germline V gives CDR1 KGHSH, CDR2 LQKENI.